This TCR beta chain was obtained from a study of blood T cells in healthy people across ages. Overall study: Template switching caught about one barcoded beta molecule for each two T cells.

CDR3 size: 15 residues. CDR1 is SNHLY and CDR2 is FYNNEI in the germline V gene. Donation came from healthy Caucasian individuals in Russia who were aged 6 to 90. Extracted total RNA amounted to at least 6 micrograms for each sample. Alongside a J-beta primer mix, a sample-barcoded 5' primer served in a second PCR lasting roughly 7 to 11 cycles. Each cDNA molecule carried a tag from a template-switch adaptor that contained 12 random nucleotides. TCRdb re-derived calls from the 5' RACE reads in MiXCR, one entry per CDR3 protein. In the table there are around 1,100,000 distinct CDR3 sequences, 30% to 40% of which are singletons. Regarding this clonotype: Its ends do not fully match the called genes, so a read error is possible.

This chain connects TRBV2 to TRBJ1-2; the D gene is possibly TRBD1 (6 bases). Material for sequencing was blood. The receptor's source is a man aged 18-30 years in good health. CDR3 DNA sequence: TGTGCCAGCAGTGAAAGGTTGGCAGGGGTCTATGGCCACACCTTC. As protein: CASSERLAGVYGHTF.